These T cell receptor beta chains were read from a single sample in a study of regulatory T cells in long-lasting Graves disease. MiXCR, applied by TCRdb to the multiplex PCR reads, yields one record per CDR3 protein. The data hold about 220,000 distinct CDR3 sequences, with 18% observed a single time. The sample was peripheral blood mononuclear cells (PBMCs), taken at new diagnosis, from a patient treated with antithyroid drugs. These receptors were collected from a female donor with Graves disease. Both conserved end residues are trimmed from each CDR3.

V	J	CDR3
TRBV7-2	TRBJ1-1	ASSAVSSDTEAF
TRBV28	TRBJ2-2	ASSPGTPNTGELF
TRBV6-2/TRBV6-3	TRBJ1-4	ASQRDGGREKLF
TRBV25-1	TRBJ1-4	ASRFGANEKLF
TRBV28	TRBJ2-1	ASSLTPPGTSGPGSYNEQF
TRBV2	TRBJ1-6	ASTLTGTNSPLH
TRBV7-2	TRBJ2-5	ASSDSDRVWF
TRBV24-1	TRBJ1-3	ATSDSGPTGNTIY
TRBV30	TRBJ2-1	AWSVPRVHYNEQF
TRBV11-3	TRBJ2-5	ASSSLAGAQETQY
TRBV30	TRBJ2-3	AWSVGLTDTQY
TRBV24-1	TRBJ1-5	ATGRDSNQPQH
TRBV6-2/TRBV6-3	TRBJ2-7	ASSYSGSFYEQY
TRBV7-9	TRBJ2-1	ASSYPGLAGS
TRBV9	TRBJ2-3	ASSVGTSTDTQY
TRBV19	TRBJ2-7	ASSNFAYEQY
TRBV2	TRBJ2-5	ASSLTPRWETQY
TRBV18	TRBJ1-2	ASSRGMDGYT
TRBV7-9	TRBJ2-5	ASSFTSGIQETQY
TRBV20-1	TRBJ2-5	SAEGTGVSETQY
TRBV11-2	TRBJ1-4	ASSLDLTEGEKLF
TRBV5-6	TRBJ2-7	ASSLGQGVYEQY
TRBV19	TRBJ2-1	ASSMPAGEGRNEQF
TRBV4-1	TRBJ1-1	ASQGASTEAF
TRBV2	TRBJ2-2	ASRRGDSNTGELF
TRBV12-3/TRBV12-4	TRBJ2-5	ASSEQGASETQY
TRBV6-1	TRBJ1-2	ASSRVGGDRGYT
TRBV12-3/TRBV12-4	TRBJ2-3	ASRDGAGWTDTQY
TRBV11-2	TRBJ2-4	ASSLAAGLAKNIQY
TRBV11-3	TRBJ2-2	ASSFVIAGELF
TRBV11-2	TRBJ1-6	ASSRTPGTGDSPLH
TRBV5-1	TRBJ2-1	ASSFRGSMSSYNEQF
TRBV19	TRBJ2-7	ASSTRTSGAYEQY
TRBV7-2	TRBJ2-3	ASSLVPSWGLDTQY
TRBV11-2	TRBJ1-3	ASTGAPSGNTIY
TRBV5-1	TRBJ2-6	ASSLMGSSGANVLT
TRBV15	TRBJ1-3	ATSTRNRGSGNTIY
TRBV6-5	TRBJ1-2	ASSYRGRDYGYT
TRBV11-2	TRBJ2-2	ASRGDRTPGELF
TRBV6-2/TRBV6-3	TRBJ2-3	ASSSGTSSDTQY
TRBV20-1	TRBJ2-4	SALKGSGNIQY
TRBV4-1	TRBJ2-1	ASSQPAGGVAGGEQF
TRBV30	TRBJ2-7	AWTYGTSGRYEQY
TRBV12-3/TRBV12-4	TRBJ2-6	ASSIGTASGANVLT
TRBV6-1	TRBJ1-1	ASRESLGTAEAF
TRBV7-9	TRBJ2-5	ASSPRGQWETQY
TRBV2	TRBJ1-3	ASTRDSGNTIY
TRBV9	TRBJ2-2	ASSVGLAGNTGELF